This T cell receptor beta chain was recovered during a study of T-cell reconstitution after alpha-beta-depleted transplantation in children. Study-wide points: A year had passed since transplant, and T-cell counts and diversity by then came mostly from newly produced T cells.

The sample holds a few counts of this clonotype. Its antigen is not known. Unique molecular identifiers were incorporated when the TCRbeta library was constructed. TCRdb processed the PCR reads anew with MiXCR; each CDR3 protein has one entry. The data contain 780,000 or so distinct CDR3 sequences, around 15% of them seen just once; the ten biggest clones take up roughly 5%. Unmatched junction bases numbered 13, after V lost 4 bases and J lost 6 bases. CDR1 and CDR2 from the germline V gene are MDHEN and SYDVKM. The length of the CDR3 is 18 residues. The TCR was taken from a male patient younger than 18 who had a stem cell transplant for acute lymphoblastic leukemia, so the T cells may come from the graft donor. V and J are TRBV28 and TRBJ2-2, with 11 bases fitting TRBD2. The sequencing here drew on PBMCs, mostly from graft donor cells, taken 360 days after TCRalphabeta/CD19-depleted stem cell transplant. The CDR3 DNA is TGTGCCAGCAGTTCAGGACTAGCGGGTATCCGGAGGGCCGGGGAGCTGTTTTTT. The encoded protein is CASSSGLAGIRRAGELFF.